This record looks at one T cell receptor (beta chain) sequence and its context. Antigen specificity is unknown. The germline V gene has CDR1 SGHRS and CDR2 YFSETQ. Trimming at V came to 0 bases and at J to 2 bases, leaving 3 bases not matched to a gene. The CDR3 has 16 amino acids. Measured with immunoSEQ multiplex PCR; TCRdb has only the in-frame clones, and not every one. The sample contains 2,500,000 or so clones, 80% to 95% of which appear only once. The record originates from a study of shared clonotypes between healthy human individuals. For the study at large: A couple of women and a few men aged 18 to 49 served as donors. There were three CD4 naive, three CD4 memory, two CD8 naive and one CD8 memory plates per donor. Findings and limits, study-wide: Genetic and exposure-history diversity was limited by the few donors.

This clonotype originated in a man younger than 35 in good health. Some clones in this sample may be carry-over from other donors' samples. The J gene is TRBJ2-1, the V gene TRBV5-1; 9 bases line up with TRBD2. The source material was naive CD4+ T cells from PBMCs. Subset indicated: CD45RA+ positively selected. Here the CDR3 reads CASSLEASGAYNEQFF. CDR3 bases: TGCGCCAGCAGCTTGGAAGCTAGCGGGGCCTACAATGAGCAGTTCTTC.